The 8 T cell receptor beta chains given below trace back to one sample, sequenced in a study of OX40 agonist ivuxolimab in advanced cancers. Repertoires were generated with immunoSEQ multiplex PCR, while TCRdb's copy carries only in-frame clones and drops some. The sample records tens of thousands of clones, 87% being singletons. The sample was CD4+ or CD8+ T cells sorted from blood, taken in a trial of the OX40 agonist ivuxolimab. The receptors were gathered from an adult with an advanced solid tumor such as melanoma, head and neck, liver or kidney cancer.

V usage is TRBV10-3 and J usage is TRBJ1-4, with no clear D. Trimming took 0 bases from V and 8 from J, leaving 7 bases between them. The germline V gene encodes CDR1 ENHRY and CDR2 SYGVKD. The CDR3 contains 13 residues. CDR3 nucleotide sequence: TGTGCCATCAGTGAGTCGTCCAGGGAAAAACTGTTTTTT. Its protein is CAISESSREKLFF.

The V call is TRBV5-5, the J call TRBJ2-7; 8 nucleotides line up with TRBD1. The CDR3 length is 15 residues. The V and J ends lost 0 bases and 4 bases, in that order; junction bases with no gene match: 6. The V gene's germline CDR1 is SGHKS and CDR2 YYEKEE (reference sequence). The DNA of the CDR3 is TGTGCCAGCAGCTTGGAGGGCAGGGGGCTGTACGAGCAGTACTTC. Amino acid sequence: CASSLEGRGLYEQYF.

The V call is TRBV18, the J call TRBJ1-2; D is uncertain. Germline values: CDR1 KGHSH, CDR2 LQKENI. This CDR3 has 14 amino acids. Trimming removed 3 bases at V and 1 base at J, with 9 bases between. Here the CDR3 reads CASSPEGYNYGYTF. CDR3 in DNA: TGTGCCAGCTCACCCGAGGGATATAACTATGGCTACACCTTC.

CDR3 nucleotides: TGTGCCAGTAGTTCCGGGCCGGCCAGAACCTACGAGCAGTACTTC. It encodes CASSSGPARTYEQYF. J is TRBJ2-7 and V is TRBV19; D not certain. The V end lost 5 bases, the J end lost 2 bases, and 16 bases lay between the germline ends. CDR1 and CDR2 (germline): LNHDA, SQIVND (reference sequence). The CDR3 has 15 residues.

As for this clone: A junction boundary mismatches the germline segment, possibly from a read error. Other DNA sequences of this sample code for an identical CDR3. The genes are TRBV6-5 and TRBJ1-2, with 7 bases matching TRBD1. CDR3 length: 16 amino acids. Germline V lookup: CDR1 MNHEY, CDR2 SVGAGI. CDR3 residues: CASSSRPRGRIYGYTF. The CDR3 DNA sequence: TGTGCCAGTAGTTCCCGTCCAAGGGGGCGAATCTATGGCTACACCTTC.

This chain connects TRBV28 to TRBJ2-7; maybe TRBD2 (5 bases). V was trimmed by 3 bases and J by 0 bases, leaving 15 bases between them. CDR3 length: 16 residues. The germline V gene has CDR1 MDHEN and CDR2 SYDVKM. DNA of the CDR3: TGTGCCAGCAGTTTCGGGGTCTTACAGCTCTCCTACGAGCAGTACTTC. It yields the protein CASSFGVLQLSYEQYF.

The genes are TRBV9 and TRBJ1-2, with TRBD1 matching 7 bases. The V and J ends lost 3 bases and 8 bases, in that order; junction bases with no gene match: 16. The germline V gene encodes CDR1 SGDLS and CDR2 YYNGEE. The CDR3 is made up of 16 amino acids. CDR3 in DNA: TGTGCCAGCAGCGGAAGGGATTCCGGGACAGTCGGCGGCTACACCTTC. The encoded protein is CASSGRDSGTVGGYTF.

V is TRBV19 and J is TRBJ2-7; possible D gene TRBD1, 6 bases. V lost 5 bases to trimming and J lost 7 bases, with 24 bases between them. The CDR3 is 16 residues long. CDR1 is LNHDA, CDR2 SQIVND, per germline (reference sequence). The CDR3 nucleotides read TGTGCCAGTAGTGGGCCCCATACATGGACAGCGGCGGAGCAGTACTTC. Residues: CASSGPHTWTAAEQYF.